The T cell receptor (beta chain) described here comes from a study of PD-L1 blockade in urothelial cancer. The CDR3 spans 15 residues. The V gene's germline CDR1 is MNHEY and CDR2 SVGAGI. Losses at the gene ends were 8 bases for V and 5 bases for J; bases not matched to a gene: 8. Repertoires were generated with immunoSEQ multiplex PCR, while TCRdb's copy carries only in-frame clones and drops some. The table lists some 40,000 clones, 75% to 90% of them singletons. Indicated time point: peripheral blood 6 weeks after treatment start. Sampling of each patient yielded between 1 and 8 specimens, collected pretreatment and on-treatment.

The genes are TRBV6-5 and TRBJ2-3; 12 nucleotides align to TRBD1. This clonotype was sampled from a man aged 35-49 years with urothelial cancer. The sequenced sample was PBMCs, obtained around atezolizumab (anti-PD-L1) treatment. The CDR3 is CASGHRDRGQDTQYF. In DNA, the CDR3 is TGTGCCAGCGGACACCGGGACAGGGGGCAAGATACGCAGTATTTT.